A single T cell receptor (beta chain) is shown here with its context. Its antigen is still unknown. No qualities accompany the bases; no much larger clone lies one base away. CDR1 ENHRY and CDR2 SYGVKD are derived from the germline V gene. V lost 3 bases and J lost 9 bases, and the count of bases not matched to a germline gene is 15. The CDR3 numbers 17 residues from cysteine through phenylalanine. Only the CDR3 DNA is retained, 51 bases long and in frame from the first base. This sample is drawn from a study of OX40 agonist ivuxolimab in advanced cancers. Background for the entire study: Ivuxolimab, which targeted the costimulatory receptor OX40 (CD134), was an agonistic, fully human IgG2 monoclonal antibody. Intravenous ivuxolimab was administered to patients every 2 weeks at six dose levels: 0.01, 0.1, 0.3, 1.5, 3 and 10 mg/kg. Of the roughly 54 dose-escalation patients, hepatocellular carcinoma was present in around 19, melanoma in approximately 15, renal cell carcinoma in 9 and head and neck cancer in 9. In the dose-escalation cohort, more than 75% of patients were male, and the mean age was roughly 60 years, with a range of roughly 20 to 79. Patients were allowed to have had prior anti-PD-1, anti-PD-L1 or anti-CTLA-4 therapy, and 40% of the dose-escalation patients had been treated with checkpoint inhibitors. Partial responses were achieved by three dose-escalation patients, of whom one had hepatocellular carcinoma and two had cutaneous melanoma. The point of sequencing TCRbeta in the periphery was to test whether ivuxolimab changed TCR sequence diversity and drove clonal T-cell expansion. The monotherapy dose-escalation portion (N of about 50 patients) of the phase I ivuxolimab trial is reported in the paper. The paper's findings and limits, for the study overall: Low levels of normalized T-cell clonal expansion were also seen in some patients who did not respond. On average, CD8+ T cells showed more expanded clones than CD4+ T cells after ivuxolimab. In the 0.1-3.0 mg/kg groups, partial responders were among the patients with the lowest normalized peripheral clonal expansion, particularly in CD8+ T cells. At doses of 0.1 to 3.0 mg/kg, clonal expansion of both CD4+ and CD8+ T cells in blood was seen between baseline and week 6. Antigen specificity was not determined for the clonally expanded peripheral T cells.

Patients with autoimmune disease history or receiving systemic immunosuppression were excluded from the trial. Peripheral blood for TCR sequencing was collected from all dose cohorts at baseline, on cycle 4 day 1, and on cycle 7 day 1. Samples were obtained from an open-label, multicenter, first-in-human phase I dose-escalation trial of ivuxolimab. Adults with locally advanced or metastatic melanoma, renal cell carcinoma, hepatocellular carcinoma or head and neck squamous cell carcinoma were enrolled in the trial. CD4+ and CD8+ T cells were sorted separately from peripheral blood before TCR sequencing. Genomic DNA was extracted from sorted cells for sequencing of the TCRbeta CDR3 region. The immunoSEQ Assay was used to sequence the TCRbeta CDR3 regions. This is the immuneACCESS table as TCRdb keeps it, with only in-frame sequences that have V and J called. A part of the clones is gone; compared with another copy, unresolved V genes explain less than half, and the rest is unexplained. The sample profile shows around 43,000 clones; approximately 86% of them were found once. About 12% of the sample is taken by the ten largest.

The chain uses TRBV10-3 and TRBJ2-1; 9 bases in between match TRBD2. The sequencing here drew on CD4+ or CD8+ T cells sorted from blood, taken in a trial of the OX40 agonist ivuxolimab. The source of this sequence is an adult with an advanced solid tumor such as melanoma, head and neck, liver or kidney cancer. At the DNA level, the sequence is TGTGCCATCAGTGACCCGACTAGCGGCCCGTTTGGGGGTGAGCAGTTCTTC. Translated, it gives CAISDPTSGPFGGEQFF.